This T cell receptor beta chain was sequenced during a study of T cells in Graves' hyperthyroidism and ophthalmopathy. The TCR beta CDR3 regions underwent amplification using RNA transcripts as the source. First-round RT-PCR targeting the TCR CDR3 was performed with the HTBI primer set. TCRdb itself ran the multiplex PCR reads through MiXCR, one entry per CDR3 protein. This table has around 430,000 distinct CDR3 sequences, about 15% appearing once. This clonotype was observed at least ten times. The CDR3 spans 11 residues. Trimming took off 8 bases at V and 11 bases at J, with 13 bases between the two ends. Germline loops: CDR1 MDHEN, CDR2 SYDVKM.

The V call is TRBV28, the J call TRBJ1-5, with unresolved D. Sequenced sample: blood. This sequence originates from a woman younger than 45 with Graves' hyperthyroidism. The CDR3 sequence is CASGGRLSQHF. Here the CDR3 DNA reads TGTGCCAGCGGCGGAAGGTTGTCCCAGCATTTT.